A selection of T cell receptor beta chains follows, all from one sample in a study of blood T cells in healthy people across ages. One entry per CDR3 protein results from TCRdb running MiXCR on the 5' RACE reads. The table has about 1,800,000 distinct CDR3 sequences, about 28% seen once. What was sequenced was blood. Source of these receptors: a woman between 25 and 40 years old in good health. Each CDR3 is given with its conserved first and last residue. A D gene is named only where the DNA matches it firmly. Clone size appears in some rows only: once, few, many, or a class for an expanded clone.

CDR3aa | CDR3nt | d_gene | abundance | j_gene | v_gene
CASSYNLVGGTALLGQYF | TGTGCCAGCAGTTACAATCTGGTTGGGGGCACAGCTTTGTTGGGGCAGTATTTT | . | . | TRBJ2-3 | TRBV6-5
CAWSVLTEAFF | TGTGCCTGGAGTGTACTTACTGAAGCTTTCTTT | . | . | TRBJ1-1 | TRBV30
CASSSTGVPGYTQYF | TGTGCCAGCAGTTCGACAGGGGTGCCGGGGTATACGCAGTATTTT | TRBD1 | . | TRBJ2-3 | TRBV12-3/TRBV12-4
CASNTGGGLGPQHF | TGTGCCAGTAACACTGGGGGAGGTCTGGGGCCCCAGCATTTT | . | . | TRBJ1-5 | TRBV19
CSAISELAVNNEQFF | TGCAGTGCTATCTCGGAACTAGCGGTAAACAATGAGCAGTTCTTC | TRBD2 | many | TRBJ2-1 | TRBV20-1
CSAHHSKTGQETQYF | TGCAGTGCCCACCACTCCAAGACAGGCCAAGAGACCCAGTACTTC | . | few | TRBJ2-5 | TRBV20-1
CSAQRTGQETQYF | TGCAGTGCCCAAAGGACAGGGCAAGAGACCCAGTACTTC | TRBD1 | few | TRBJ2-5 | TRBV20-1
CASSVRGLVAGELFF | TGTGCCAGCAGTGTACGGGGGCTGGTAGCCGGGGAGCTGTTTTTT | . | few | TRBJ2-2 | TRBV2
CASRGEENTEAFF | TGTGCCAGCAGGGGGGAAGAGAACACTGAAGCTTTCTTT | . | . | TRBJ1-1 | TRBV27
CASSEGSGVLDEQYF | TGTGCCAGCAGTGAGGGATCCGGGGTCTTGGACGAGCAGTACTTC | . | . | TRBJ2-7 | TRBV25-1
CAGTLTAGNTEAFF | TGTGCCGGCACCCTTACTGCCGGTAACACTGAAGCTTTCTTT | . | . | TRBJ1-1 | TRBV6-5
CASSLDPGGREQYF | TGTGCCAGCAGCTTAGATCCAGGGGGACGCGAGCAGTACTTC | TRBD1 | . | TRBJ2-7 | TRBV11-2
CASSPTGGLSYEQYF | TGTGCCAGCAGCCCCACCGGGGGCCTCTCCTACGAGCAGTACTTC | . | many | TRBJ2-7 | TRBV9
CASSSAGAPWEQYF | TGTGCCAGCAGTTCAGCGGGGGCCCCTTGGGAGCAGTACTTC | TRBD2 | few | TRBJ2-7 | TRBV28
CASSQDSGTGVLGTGELFF | TGTGCCAGCAGCCAAGACTCCGGGACAGGGGTCCTTGGCACCGGGGAGCTGTTTTTT | TRBD1 | . | TRBJ2-2 | TRBV3-1
CASSRGQANNEQFF | TGTGCCAGCAGTAGGGGGCAGGCAAACAATGAGCAGTTCTTC | TRBD1 | few | TRBJ2-1 | TRBV6-5
CASSPRDRVRSIQYF | TGTGCCAGCAGCCCTAGGGACAGGGTAAGGAGCATTCAGTACTTC | TRBD1 | few | TRBJ2-4 | TRBV14
CASSRGAGEQFF | TGCGCCAGCAGCCGGGGGGCAGGTGAGCAGTTCTTC | . | . | TRBJ2-1 | TRBV4-1
CASSSGQGLDEQYF | TGCGCCAGCAGCTCGGGACAGGGTCTGGACGAGCAGTACTTC | TRBD1 | many | TRBJ2-7 | TRBV5-1
CASSFEGGGNSPLHF | TGTGCCAGCAGTTTCGAGGGTGGCGGAAATTCACCCCTCCACTTT | . | . | TRBJ1-6 | TRBV12-3/TRBV12-4
CASSGGQGLLDTQYF | TGTGCCAGCTCGGGTGGACAGGGACTTTTGGATACGCAGTATTTT | TRBD1 | . | TRBJ2-3 | TRBV18
CASSSPGVGQSGANVLTF | TGTGCCAGCAGCTCCCCTGGGGTGGGACAGTCTGGGGCCAACGTCCTGACTTTC | TRBD1 | . | TRBJ2-6 | TRBV5-5
CASSQGGGANVLTF | TGCGCCAGCAGCCAAGGAGGAGGGGCCAACGTCCTGACTTTC | . | many | TRBJ2-6 | TRBV4-3
CASSALAGGTETQYF | TGTGCCAGCAGCGCACTAGCGGGAGGAACAGAGACCCAGTACTTC | TRBD2 | few | TRBJ2-5 | TRBV5-4
CASSTRTGSGNTIYF | TGCGCCAGCAGCACCAGGACAGGCTCTGGAAACACCATATATTTT | TRBD1 | . | TRBJ1-3 | TRBV5-1
CASRKLTGFGETQYF | TGTGCCAGCAGAAAACTGACAGGGTTTGGGGAGACCCAGTACTTC | TRBD1 | few | TRBJ2-5 | TRBV7-2
CASSPRLALGTDTQYF | TGTGCCAGCAGCCCTCGACTAGCTTTAGGGACAGATACGCAGTATTTT | TRBD2 | many | TRBJ2-3 | TRBV9
CASSRTQDYIEQFF | TGCGCCAGCAGCCGGACACAGGATTACATTGAGCAGTTCTTC | . | few | TRBJ2-1 | TRBV5-1
CASSPFVGEDTEAFF | TGCGCCAGCAGCCCCTTCGTGGGGGAGGACACTGAAGCTTTCTTT | . | few | TRBJ1-1 | TRBV4-3
CASRGLAPPEQFF | TGTGCCAGCAGGGGACTAGCGCCCCCGGAGCAGTTCTTC | TRBD2 | . | TRBJ2-1 | TRBV12-3/TRBV12-4
CASASSNYGYTF | TGTGCTAGTGCCAGCTCTAACTATGGCTACACCTTC | . | few | TRBJ1-2 | TRBV12-5
CASSVGQRGFNEQFF | TGTGCCAGCAGCGTAGGCCAGCGGGGGTTCAATGAGCAGTTCTTC | TRBD2 | . | TRBJ2-1 | TRBV9
CAWSVSLAGVEQYF | TGTGCCTGGAGTGTGTCGCTAGCGGGAGTCGAGCAGTACTTC | TRBD2 | . | TRBJ2-7 | TRBV30
CASSLAPVGADTQYF | TGCGCCAGCAGCTTGGCACCAGTGGGCGCAGATACGCAGTATTTT | . | few | TRBJ2-3 | TRBV5-1
CASSLYPQPGATVLTF | TGTGCCAGCAGCTTATATCCCCAACCTGGGGCCACCGTCCTGACTTTC | . | . | TRBJ2-6 | TRBV7-2
CAIGTGDNQPQHF | TGTGCCATAGGGACAGGGGACAATCAGCCCCAGCATTTT | TRBD1 | . | TRBJ1-5 | TRBV10-3
CSARDSAGNGEQYF | TGCAGTGCTAGAGATAGTGCAGGGAACGGCGAGCAGTACTTC | . | once | TRBJ2-7 | TRBV20-1
CASNGGNMNTEAFF | TGTGCCAGCAATGGGGGAAACATGAACACTGAAGCTTTCTTT | . | . | TRBJ1-1 | TRBV6-6
CASAGLGREQFF | TGTGCCAGCGCTGGTCTGGGTCGAGAACAGTTCTTC | . | few | TRBJ2-1 | TRBV27
CVTSGGGTGANEQFF | TGTGTCACCAGTGGCGGAGGGACAGGGGCCAATGAGCAGTTCTTC | TRBD1 | . | TRBJ2-1 | TRBV24-1
CASSPRQGAWDEQFF | TGTGCCAGCAGTCCTCGACAGGGGGCATGGGATGAGCAGTTCTTC | TRBD1 | few | TRBJ2-1 | TRBV27
CSVEDPGCGAQYF | TGCAGCGTTGAAGATCCTGGGTGTGGGGCCCAGTACTTC | . | . | TRBJ2-7 | TRBV29-1